One and the same sample provided the 25 T cell receptor beta chains below, sequenced in a study of cytomegalovirus exposure and HLA in healthy donors (dated by TCRdb to about 2017). The method was the immunoSEQ multiplex PCR assay. A mixture of 60 forward primers for TCR Vbeta segments and 13 reverse primers for TCR Jbeta segments was used in the multiplex PCR. The table was pulled from immuneACCESS by TCRdb, which kept in-frame rearrangements only. Such tables lose some clones; where checked, under half of the loss comes from unresolved V genes, and the rest has no known cause. For this sample the table gives about 150,000 clones, of which 55% to 85% were detected only once. Roughly 2.1% of the sample lies in the top ten. Sequenced sample: PBMCs. The receptors were gathered from a man in his forties or fifties in good health and CMV-seronegative.

This sequence joins TRBV2 and TRBJ2-5; a possible D gene is TRBD1 (6 bases). CDR1 is SNHLY and CDR2 is FYNNEI in the germline V gene. V lost 4 bases to trimming and J lost 4 bases, with 13 bases between them. The CDR3 runs 14 residues. This CDR3 reads CASSVSGEGETQYF. In DNA form, the CDR3 reads TGTGCCAGCAGTGTATCAGGGGAAGGAGAGACCCAGTACTTC.

This sequence joins TRBV5-1 and TRBJ2-1, with TRBD2 matching 7 bases. This CDR3 contains 16 residues. Germline assignment: CDR1 SGHRS and CDR2 YFSETQ. V dropped 0 bases and J dropped 0; count of bases not matched to a gene: 3. CDR3 loop: CASSLEAGSSYNEQFF. The CDR3 DNA reads TGCGCCAGCAGCTTGGAAGCGGGGAGCTCCTACAATGAGCAGTTCTTC.

J is TRBJ1-2 and V is TRBV5-5, with 10 bases fitting TRBD1. This CDR3 contains 13 residues. CDR1 is SGHKS, CDR2 YYEKEE, per germline (reference sequence). V dropped 4 bases and J dropped 4; count of bases not matched to a gene: 1. The CDR3, as DNA: TGTGCCAGCAGCCGGGACAGGGGCTATGGCTACACCTTC. This gives the protein CASSRDRGYGYTF.

This clone turned up a few times. The chain carries TRBV6-5 and TRBJ2-1, with 10 positions matching TRBD2. The V gene's germline CDR1 is MNHEY and CDR2 SVGAGI. After removal of 7 bases from V and 6 bases from J, the junction contained 9 bases not matched to a gene. The CDR3 has 15 residues. As DNA, the CDR3 is TGTGCCAGCACCCTAGCGGGAGACTCGCGCAATGAGCAGTTCTTC. Protein: CASTLAGDSRNEQFF.

This clone was picked up a small number of times. This rearrangement joins TRBV2 to TRBJ1-1, with a weak D call TRBD1 (6 bases). CDR3 length: 13 residues. Deletions cut 8 bases from V and 4 bases from J, with 14 bases between. Germline V gene sequence: CDR1 SNHLY, CDR2 FYNNEI. The CDR3 DNA reads as TGTGCCAGCGTAGCAGGGGAGATCACTGAAGCTTTCTTT. This codes for CASVAGEITEAFF.

J is TRBJ1-3 and V is TRBV7-2; D is possibly TRBD1 (6 bases). The CDR3 consists of 15 residues. Trimming took off 4 bases at V and 0 bases at J, with 10 bases between the two ends. Germline lookup yields CDR1 SGHTA and CDR2 FQGNSA. The CDR3 nucleotides are TGTGCCAGCAGCTCCAGGACAGACTCTGGAAACACCATATATTTT. This encodes CASSSRTDSGNTIYF.

This chain links TRBV4-1 with TRBJ1-2; 7 nucleotides align to TRBD1. Per germline, CDR1 MGHRA and CDR2 YSYEKL. Trimming at V came to 5 bases and at J to 3 bases, leaving 6 bases not matched to a gene. This CDR3 contains 14 residues. Here the CDR3 reads CASSVRGGDYGYTF. The CDR3 DNA reads TGCGCCAGCAGCGTTCGAGGGGGCGACTATGGCTACACCTTC.

This clone was seen a few times. The chain links TRBV18 to TRBJ2-5; 8 nucleotides align to TRBD1. J gave up 7 bases and V 3 bases, and 10 bases lay outside the gene matches. There are 15 residues in the CDR3. The germline gives CDR1 KGHSH, CDR2 LQKENI. The CDR3 coding sequence is TGTGCCAGCTCACCGGGACAGGACACTGGGGTGACCCAGTACTTC. It is translated as CASSPGQDTGVTQYF. The full variable domain, rest sourced from reference TRBV18 and TRBJ2-5, is NAGVMQNPRHLVRRRGQEARLRCSPMKGHSHVYWYRQLPEEGLKFMVYLQKENIIDESGMPKERFSAEFPKEGPSILRIQQVVRGDSAAYFCASSPGQDTGVTQYFGPGTRLLVL.

V gene TRBV28 combines with J gene TRBJ1-2, with a weak D call TRBD1 (6 bases). Deletions cut 1 base from V and 3 bases from J, with 15 bases between. This CDR3 has 16 residues. Germline V gene data show CDR1 as MDHEN and CDR2 as SYDVKM. The CDR3 here is CASSLSPSAGDYGYTF. Here the CDR3 DNA reads TGTGCCAGCAGTTTATCCCCCTCGGCAGGGGACTATGGCTACACCTTC.

The chain has TRBV6-1 and TRBJ2-7, with D maybe TRBD1 (7 bases). Trimming pared 10 bases from V and 3 bases from J, leaving 13 bases between. The germline gives CDR1 MNHNS, CDR2 SASEGT. CDR3 length: 12 amino acids. The CDR3 DNA reads TGTGCCACCGGGGGACAGCTCTACGAGCAGTACTTC. This sequence encodes CATGGQLYEQYF.

The rearrangement uses TRBV30 and TRBJ2-5, with D possibly being TRBD1 (6 bases). The J call may not be correct, given that the DNA end is closer to TRBJ2-7. CDR3 length equals 14 residues. Germline V lookup: CDR1 GTSNPN, CDR2 SVGIG (reference sequence). CDR3 in DNA: TGTGCCTGGGGGTCAGGGGCACTCAGGGACGAGCAGTACTTC. It codes for CAWGSGALRDEQYF.

CDR3: CASSFWGLHGYTF. The CDR3 region has the DNA TGTGCCAGCAGCTTCTGGGGGCTCCATGGCTACACCTTC. This chain uses TRBV5-6 with TRBJ1-2; tentatively, D is TRBD1 (6 bases). With 2 bases removed from V and 6 bases from J, the gap between germline ends came to 11 bases. CDR1 is SGHDT, CDR2 YYEEEE, per germline. The CDR3 runs to 13 residues.

This chain joins TRBV28 and TRBJ1-3; the D is unclear. The germline V gene encodes CDR1 MDHEN and CDR2 SYDVKM. The CDR3 has 12 residues. V dropped 7 bases and J dropped 0 bases, with 4 bases sitting between them. The CDR3 nucleotides read TGTGCCAGCACCGGCTCTGGAAACACCATATATTTT. Its protein product is CASTGSGNTIYF.

The V gene is TRBV18, the J gene TRBJ1-1; the D gene is possibly TRBD1 (5 bases). The CDR3 is made up of 14 amino acids. CDR1 is KGHSH, CDR2 LQKENI, per germline. The V end was cut by 2 bases, the J end by 6 bases, with 13 bases between. The CDR3 bases are TGTGCCAGCTCACCATCTGGCAGGGAATCTGAAGCTTTCTTT. It codes for CASSPSGRESEAFF.

The count of this clone is one. This chain connects TRBV28 to TRBJ1-2, with a tentative D call TRBD1 (5 bases). Trimming removed 6 bases from V and 3 bases from J, with 11 bases in between. Germline-derived CDR1 and CDR2 are MDHEN and SYDVKM. CDR3 size: 13 residues. The CDR3 DNA reads TGTGCCAGCAGCCTGGACAACTACTATGGCTACACCTTC. It encodes CASSLDNYYGYTF.

This rearrangement joins TRBV7-2 to TRBJ2-1, with D maybe TRBD2 (6 bases). Germline CDR1 is SGHTA and CDR2 is FQGNSA. Trimming took 5 bases from V and 8 from J, leaving 19 bases between them. The CDR3 contains 15 residues. The CDR3 loop reads CASSAAGLSMDEQFF. The CDR3 DNA is TGTGCCAGCAGCGCGGCGGGACTCTCGATGGATGAGCAGTTCTTC.

This clone has just a few counts. The J gene is TRBJ2-7, the V gene TRBV15; TRBD2 matches 9 bases. The CDR3 has 15 residues. The V gene end was trimmed by 1 base and the J gene end by 3 bases; junction bases not matched to a gene: 4. Germline CDR1 and CDR2: LNHNV and YYDKDF (reference sequence). The DNA of the CDR3 is TGTGCCACCAGCAGAGGACTAGCGGACCTCTACGAGCAGTACTTC. This codes for CATSRGLADLYEQYF. The complete variable domain, with remaining parts taken from reference TRBV15 and TRBJ2-7, reads DAMVIQNPRYQVTQFGKPVTLSCSQTLNHNVMYWYQQKSSQAPKLLFHYYDKDFNNEADTPDNFQSRRPNTSFCFLDIRSPGLGDTAMYLCATSRGLADLYEQYFGPGTRLTVT.

The chain links TRBV15 to TRBJ1-1; a possible D gene is TRBD1 (6 bases). Germline V CDR1 and CDR2: LNHNV, YYDKDF (reference sequence). Trimming took off 1 base at V and 8 bases at J, with 11 bases between the two ends. The length of the CDR3 is 13 residues. DNA of the CDR3: TGTGCCACCAGCAGAGCCCGGGGGGCGGAAGCTTTCTTT. Protein sequence: CATSRARGAEAFF.

The gene calls are TRBV6-1 and TRBJ2-7, with a possible D match to TRBD1 (5 bases). V lost 0 bases, J lost 1 base, and 7 bases lay in between. This CDR3 comprises 14 residues. Per germline, CDR1 MNHNS and CDR2 SASEGT. The CDR3: CASSEADISYEQYF. CDR3 sequence (DNA): TGTGCCAGCAGTGAAGCGGACATTTCCTACGAGCAGTACTTC.

CDR3 sequence (DNA): TGTGCCAGCAGCTACGGACAGAACGAGCAGTACTTC. It encodes CASSYGQNEQYF. The chain recombines TRBV7-9 with TRBJ2-7; perhaps TRBD1 as D (6 bases). This CDR3 comprises 12 residues. V was cut by 4 bases and J by 5 bases, with 9 bases left in between. In germline, CDR1 is SEHNR, CDR2 FQNEAQ (reference sequence).

V gene TRBV5-1 combines with J gene TRBJ1-5; D unclear. V was clipped by 0 bases and J by 3 bases, with 7 bases between them. The CDR3 extends over 14 amino acids. In germline, CDR1 is SGHRS, CDR2 YFSETQ. The DNA of the CDR3 is TGCGCCAGCAGCTTGGGGAGTCCCAATCAGCCCCAGCATTTT. Residues: CASSLGSPNQPQHF.

The chain joins TRBV28 to TRBJ1-5, with D perhaps TRBD1 (5 bases). The CDR3 runs to 16 residues. Germline lookup yields CDR1 MDHEN and CDR2 SYDVKM. V dropped 5 bases and J dropped 3 bases, with 17 bases sitting between them. CDR3 in DNA: TGTGCCAGCAGTCCAGGTAGGGGTAGAACCAATCAGCCCCAGCATTTT. Its protein product is CASSPGRGRTNQPQHF.

The chain combines TRBV5-4 with TRBJ2-5; 9 bases fit TRBD2. CDR1 is SGHNT and CDR2 is YYREEE in the germline V gene (reference sequence). V shed 2 bases and J 1 base; nucleotides not matched to a gene: 6. The CDR3 runs to 16 residues. This chain's CDR3 is CASSFRSGSSQETQYF. CDR3 bases: TGTGCCAGCAGCTTCCGTAGCGGGAGTAGCCAAGAGACCCAGTACTTC.

This clone was seen a handful of times. V is TRBV28 and J is TRBJ2-7, with 9 bases that match TRBD2. Germline V gene sequence: CDR1 MDHEN, CDR2 SYDVKM. The V segment lost 4 bases and the J segment 4 bases; nucleotides outside the gene matches: 14. This CDR3 has 17 residues. The CDR3 is CASSSLGSGRELYEQYF. CDR3 sequence (DNA): TGTGCCAGCAGTTCTCTCGGTAGCGGGAGAGAATTGTACGAGCAGTACTTC. The whole variable domain, filled in from reference TRBV28 and TRBJ2-7, reads DVKVTQSSRYLVKRTGEKVFLECVQDMDHENMFWYRQDPGLGLRLIYFSYDVKMKEKGDIPEGYSVSREKKERFSLILESASTNQTSMYLCASSSLGSGRELYEQYFGPGTRLTVT.

V gene TRBV6-5 combines with J gene TRBJ2-1; 7 positions match TRBD1. Germline CDR1 reads MNHEY; CDR2 reads SVGAGI. The CDR3 is made up of 14 amino acids. Trimming removed 2 bases from V and 5 bases from J; junction bases left unmatched: 3. DNA of the CDR3: TGTGCCAGCAGTTACGGGACAGACAACAATGAGCAGTTCTTC. This sequence encodes CASSYGTDNNEQFF.